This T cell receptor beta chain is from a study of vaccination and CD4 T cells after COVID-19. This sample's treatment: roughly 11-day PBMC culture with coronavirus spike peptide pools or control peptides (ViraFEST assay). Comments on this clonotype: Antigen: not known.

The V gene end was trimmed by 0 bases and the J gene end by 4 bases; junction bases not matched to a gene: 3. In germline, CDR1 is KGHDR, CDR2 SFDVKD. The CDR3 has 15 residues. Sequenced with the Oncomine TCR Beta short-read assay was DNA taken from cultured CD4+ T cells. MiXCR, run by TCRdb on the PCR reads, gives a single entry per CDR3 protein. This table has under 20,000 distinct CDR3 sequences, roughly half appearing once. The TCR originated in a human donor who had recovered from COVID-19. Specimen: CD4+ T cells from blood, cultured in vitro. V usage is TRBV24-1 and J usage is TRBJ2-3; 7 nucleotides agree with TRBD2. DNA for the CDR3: TGTGCCACCAGTGATTTGTCGGGGGGTCCAGATACGCAGTATTTT. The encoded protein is CATSDLSGGPDTQYF.